Listed below are T cell receptor beta chains from one sample, sequenced in a study of molecular identifiers for immune sequencing clone quantification. In TCRdb, the PCR reads were re-called with MiXCR into one record per CDR3 protein. Of some 580,000 distinct CDR3 sequences in the sample, roughly 25% are singletons; the top ten hold approximately 0.75%. The sequencing input was naive CD8+ T cells from blood, with Jurkat cell RNA spiked in. The receptor source for this set is a human donor in good health. Some libraries in this study had Jurkat cell RNA spiked in. Each CDR3 is given with its conserved first and last residue. Fields, in order: D gene, clone size, J gene, V gene, CDR3 protein, CDR3 DNA. The D gene is left open where the match is weak. The size field is filled for only some rows; it gives once, few, many or a size class.

NA	NA	TRBJ1-2	TRBV29-1	CSVHPPGDNYGYTF	TGCAGCGTTCATCCCCCGGGGGACAACTATGGCTATACCTTC
NA	NA	TRBJ2-7	TRBV27	CASSLSRLGNYEQYF	TGTGCCAGCAGTTTATCGAGGTTGGGGAACTACGAGCAGTACTTC
TRBD1	many	TRBJ1-2	TRBV5-1	CASSQTGTGTELAYGYTF	TGCGCCAGCAGCCAAACCGGGACAGGGACCGAATTAGCATATGGCTACACCTTC
NA	many	TRBJ1-1	TRBV2	CASSETQRYKNTEAFF	TGTGCCAGCAGTGAAACTCAGAGATACAAGAACACTGAAGCTTTCTTT
NA	few	TRBJ2-1	TRBV10-1	CASSEYPGDTYNEQFF	TGCGCCAGCAGCGAGTATCCAGGGGATACCTACAATGAGCAGTTCTTC
TRBD2	many	TRBJ2-5	TRBV27	CASSFGLAGGPETQYF	TGTGCCAGCAGTTTTGGTCTAGCGGGAGGGCCTGAGACCCAGTACTTC
TRBD1	many	TRBJ1-1	TRBV13	CASSPDRANTEAFF	TGTGCCAGCAGCCCGGACAGGGCGAACACTGAAGCTTTCTTT
TRBD2	NA	TRBJ2-7	TRBV6-5	CASKSTSGSKQYF	TGTGCCAGCAAATCTACTAGCGGGAGTAAGCAGTACTTC
TRBD2	NA	TRBJ2-1	TRBV13	CASGLAGTYNEQCF	TGTGCCAGTGGACTAGCGGGTACCTACAATGAGCAGTGCTTC
TRBD2	many	TRBJ2-3	TRBV7-9	CASSPSAGLARYTQYF	TGTGCCAGCAGCCCAAGTGCGGGACTAGCGCGATATACGCAGTATTTT
NA	many	TRBJ2-3	TRBV20-1	CSVNRGVQLEDTQYF	TGCAGTGTAAATAGGGGGGTACAGCTTGAAGATACGCAGTATTTT
TRBD1	many	TRBJ2-7	TRBV29-1	CSVEDRDAYEQYF	TGCAGCGTTGAGGACAGGGATGCCTACGAGCAGTACTTC
TRBD2	NA	TRBJ2-1	TRBV7-9	CASSRTSGGVDNEQFF	TGTGCCAGCAGCCGAACTAGCGGGGGGGTTGACAATGAGCAGTTCTTC
TRBD1	many	TRBJ1-1	TRBV27	CASTTGGRNTEAFF	TGTGCCAGTACAACAGGGGGCCGGAACACTGAAGCTTTCTTT
TRBD2	NA	TRBJ2-3	TRBV9	CASSRRGLAGEHTDTQYF	TGTGCCAGCAGCCGACGCGGACTAGCGGGAGAACACACAGATACGCAGTATTTT
TRBD2	few	TRBJ2-5	TRBV6-5	CASSYSSWGGSETQYF	TGTGCCAGCAGTTACTCGTCGTGGGGGGGGTCCGAGACCCAGTACTTC
TRBD2	NA	TRBJ2-5	TRBV14	CASSLIAGVETQYF	TGTGCCAGCAGCCTTATCGCGGGGGTCGAGACCCAGTACTTC
NA	NA	TRBJ1-2	TRBV12-3/TRBV12-4	CASTRGSQRNYGYTF	TGTGCCAGCACGCGTGGGAGCCAGAGAAACTATGGCTACACCTTC
NA	once	TRBJ2-6	TRBV7-9	CVSSNRDVSSGANVLTF	TGTGTCAGCAGCAACCGGGACGTCAGTTCTGGGGCCAACGTCCTGACTTTC
TRBD2	NA	TRBJ2-7	TRBV4-3	CASSQYGGYEQYF	TGCGCCAGCAGCCAGTACGGGGGGTACGAGCAGTACTTC
TRBD1	NA	TRBJ2-7	TRBV7-9	CASSAPGTGGFEQYF	TGTGCCAGCAGCGCGCCCGGGACAGGGGGCTTCGAGCAGTACTTC
NA	few	TRBJ2-3	TRBV19	CASSPRAESTDTQYF	TGTGCCAGTAGTCCAAGAGCGGAGAGCACAGATACGCAGTATTTT
NA	many	TRBJ1-5	TRBV5-1	CASSLDRFRSGDRGNQPQHF	TGCGCCAGCAGCTTGGACAGGTTCCGTTCCGGGGACCGGGGCAATCAGCCCCAGCATTTT
NA	many	TRBJ2-7	TRBV10-3	CAISEKQGTYEQYF	TGTGCCATCAGTGAGAAGCAAGGGACCTACGAGCAGTACTTC
TRBD2	NA	TRBJ2-3	TRBV3-1	CASSQDSGRADTQYF	TGTGCCAGCAGCCAAGACAGCGGGAGGGCAGATACGCAGTATTTT
TRBD1	many	TRBJ1-1	TRBV2	CASSATGGTEAFF	TGTGCCAGCAGTGCCACAGGGGGCACTGAAGCTTTCTTT
TRBD1	NA	TRBJ2-7	TRBV5-7	CASSPEGQGEYEQYF	TGTGCCAGCAGCCCGGAAGGACAGGGGGAATACGAGCAGTACTTC
TRBD1	NA	TRBJ2-1	TRBV7-9	CASSQPPDRDEGNEQFF	TGTGCCAGCAGCCAACCCCCGGACAGGGACGAGGGGAATGAGCAGTTCTTC
TRBD2	many	TRBJ2-7	TRBV6-1	CASRIGASGRPYEQYF	TGTGCCAGCAGAATCGGGGCTAGCGGGAGGCCCTACGAGCAGTACTTC